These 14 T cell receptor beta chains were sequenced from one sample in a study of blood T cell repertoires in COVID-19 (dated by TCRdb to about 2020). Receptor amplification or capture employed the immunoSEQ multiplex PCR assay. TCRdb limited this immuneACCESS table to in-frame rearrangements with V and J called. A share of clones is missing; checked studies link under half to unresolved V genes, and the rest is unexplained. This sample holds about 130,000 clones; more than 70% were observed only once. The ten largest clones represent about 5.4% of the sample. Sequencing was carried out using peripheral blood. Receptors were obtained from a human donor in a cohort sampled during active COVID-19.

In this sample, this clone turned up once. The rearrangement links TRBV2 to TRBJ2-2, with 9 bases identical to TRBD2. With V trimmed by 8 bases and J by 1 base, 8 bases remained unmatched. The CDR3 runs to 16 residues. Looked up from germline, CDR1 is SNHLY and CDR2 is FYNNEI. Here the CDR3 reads CASWRGGAQNTGELFF. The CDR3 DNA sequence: TGTGCCAGCTGGCGCGGGGGGGCCCAGAACACCGGGGAGCTGTTTTTT. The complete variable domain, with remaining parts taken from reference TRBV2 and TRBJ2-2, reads EPEVTQTPSHQVTQMGQEVILRCVPISNHLYFYWYRQILGQKVEFLVSFYNNEISEKSEIFDDQFSVERPDGSNFTLKIRSTKLEDSAMYFCASWRGGAQNTGELFFGEGSRLTVL.

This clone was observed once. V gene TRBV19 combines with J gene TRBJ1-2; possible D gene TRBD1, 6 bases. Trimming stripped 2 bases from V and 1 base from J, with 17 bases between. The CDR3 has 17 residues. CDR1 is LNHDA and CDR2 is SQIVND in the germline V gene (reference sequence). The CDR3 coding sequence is TGTGCCAGTAGTATACACCCCCCCAGACAGGTTAACTATGGCTACACCTTC. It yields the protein CASSIHPPRQVNYGYTF.

The CDR3 reads CASSTQGGSGANVLTF. CDR3 sequence (DNA): TGCGCCAGCAGTACACAGGGGGGCTCTGGGGCCAACGTCCTGACTTTC. J is TRBJ2-6 and V is TRBV5-1; the match to TRBD1 covers 8 bases. Germline V CDR1 and CDR2: SGHRS, YFSETQ. The CDR3 covers 16 residues. Unmatched junction bases numbered 4, after V lost 5 bases and J lost 0 bases.

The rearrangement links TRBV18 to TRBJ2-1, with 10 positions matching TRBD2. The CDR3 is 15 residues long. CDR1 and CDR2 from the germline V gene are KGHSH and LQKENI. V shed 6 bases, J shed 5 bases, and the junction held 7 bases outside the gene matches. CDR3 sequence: CASSQTSGPNNEQFF. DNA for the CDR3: TGTGCCAGCTCCCAGACTAGCGGGCCCAACAATGAGCAGTTCTTC. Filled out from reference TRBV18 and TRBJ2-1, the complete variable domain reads NAGVMQNPRHLVRRRGQEARLRCSPMKGHSHVYWYRQLPEEGLKFMVYLQKENIIDESGMPKERFSAEFPKEGPSILRIQQVVRGDSAAYFCASSQTSGPNNEQFFGPGTRLTVL.

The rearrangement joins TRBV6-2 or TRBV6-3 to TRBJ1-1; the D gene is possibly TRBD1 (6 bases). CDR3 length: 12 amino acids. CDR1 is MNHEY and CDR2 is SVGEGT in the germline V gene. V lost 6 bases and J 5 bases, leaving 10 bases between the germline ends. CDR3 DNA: TGTGCCAGCAGCAGGGGTTGGACTGAAGCTTTCTTT. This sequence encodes CASSRGWTEAFF.

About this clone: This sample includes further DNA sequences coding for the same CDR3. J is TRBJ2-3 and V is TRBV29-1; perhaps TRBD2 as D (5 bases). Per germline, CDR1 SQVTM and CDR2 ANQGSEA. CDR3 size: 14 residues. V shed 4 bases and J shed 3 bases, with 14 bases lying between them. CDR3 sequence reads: CSVGSSGGTDTQYF. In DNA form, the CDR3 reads TGCAGCGTTGGATCCAGCGGAGGTACAGATACGCAGTATTTT.

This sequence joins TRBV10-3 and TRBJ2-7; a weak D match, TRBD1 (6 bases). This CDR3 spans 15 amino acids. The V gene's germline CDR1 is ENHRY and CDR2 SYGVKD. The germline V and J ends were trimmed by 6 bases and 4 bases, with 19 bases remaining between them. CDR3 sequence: CAIRPHRDQTYEQYF. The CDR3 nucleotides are TGTGCCATCAGGCCCCACAGGGATCAAACATACGAGCAGTACTTC.

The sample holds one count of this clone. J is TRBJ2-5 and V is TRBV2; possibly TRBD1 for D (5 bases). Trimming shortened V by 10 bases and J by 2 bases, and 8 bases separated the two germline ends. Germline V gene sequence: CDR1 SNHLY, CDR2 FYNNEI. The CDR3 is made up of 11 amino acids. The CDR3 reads CAKQVQETQYF. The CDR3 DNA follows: TGTGCCAAACAGGTTCAAGAGACCCAGTACTTC. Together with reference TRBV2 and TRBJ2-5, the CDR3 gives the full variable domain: EPEVTQTPSHQVTQMGQEVILRCVPISNHLYFYWYRQILGQKVEFLVSFYNNEISEKSEIFDDQFSVERPDGSNFTLKIRSTKLEDSAMYFCAKQVQETQYFGPGTRLLVL.

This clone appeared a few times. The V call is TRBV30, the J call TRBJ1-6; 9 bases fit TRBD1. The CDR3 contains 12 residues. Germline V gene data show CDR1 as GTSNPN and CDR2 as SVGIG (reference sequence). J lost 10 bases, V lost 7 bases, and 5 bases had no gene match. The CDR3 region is CASGTGSSPLHF. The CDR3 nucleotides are TGTGCCTCTGGGACAGGGTCCTCACCCCTCCACTTT. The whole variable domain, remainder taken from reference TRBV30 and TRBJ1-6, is SQTIHQWPATLVQPVGSPLSLECTVEGTSNPNLYWYRQAAGRGLQLLFYSVGIGQISSEVPQNLSASRPQDRQFILSSKKLLLSDSGFYLCASGTGSSPLHFGNGTRLTVT.

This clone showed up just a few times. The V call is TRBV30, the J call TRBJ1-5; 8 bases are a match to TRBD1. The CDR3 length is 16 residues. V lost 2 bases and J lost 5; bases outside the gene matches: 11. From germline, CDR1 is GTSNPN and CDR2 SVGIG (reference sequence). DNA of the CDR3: TGTGCCTGGAGTCTTGGGTGGACAGGGCAGCATCAGCCCCAGCATTTT. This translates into CAWSLGWTGQHQPQHF.

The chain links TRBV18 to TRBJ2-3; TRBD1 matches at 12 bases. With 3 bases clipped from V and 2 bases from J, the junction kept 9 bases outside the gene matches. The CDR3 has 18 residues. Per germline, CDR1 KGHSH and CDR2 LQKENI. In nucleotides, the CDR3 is TGTGCCAGCTCACCCTCTACCGGGACAGGGGGCCTCACAGATACGCAGTATTTT. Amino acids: CASSPSTGTGGLTDTQYF.

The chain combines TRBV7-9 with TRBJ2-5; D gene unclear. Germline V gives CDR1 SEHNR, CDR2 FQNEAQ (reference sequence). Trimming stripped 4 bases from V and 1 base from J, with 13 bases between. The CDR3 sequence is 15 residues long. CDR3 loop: CASSSRGRVQETQYF. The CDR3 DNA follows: TGTGCCAGCAGCTCCCGAGGCCGGGTCCAAGAGACCCAGTACTTC.

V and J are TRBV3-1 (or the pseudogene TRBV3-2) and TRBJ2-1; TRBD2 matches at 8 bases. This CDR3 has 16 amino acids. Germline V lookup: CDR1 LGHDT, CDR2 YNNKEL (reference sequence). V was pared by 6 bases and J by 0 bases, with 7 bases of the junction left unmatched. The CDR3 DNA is TGTGCCAGCAGTCGGGGGGGGTCGGGCTCCTACAATGAGCAGTTCTTC. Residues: CASSRGGSGSYNEQFF.

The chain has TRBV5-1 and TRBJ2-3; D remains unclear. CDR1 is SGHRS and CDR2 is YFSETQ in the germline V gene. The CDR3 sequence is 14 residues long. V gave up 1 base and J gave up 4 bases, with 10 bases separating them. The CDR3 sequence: CASSLPRESDTQYF. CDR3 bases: TGCGCCAGCAGCTTGCCGCGTGAGTCAGATACGCAGTATTTT.